The subject of this entry is one T cell receptor beta chain. Using immunoSEQ multiplex PCR, the repertoire was profiled, and TCRdb retains in-frame clones only, with some absent. The table records some 2.4 million clones, roughly 93% of them present only once. This record belongs to a study of shared clonotypes between healthy human individuals. Overall study context: The composition of the donors was a couple of women and three men aged 18 to 49.

V was clipped by 4 bases and J by 3 bases; unmatched bases: 17. CDR1 is MDHEN and CDR2 is SYDVKM in the germline V gene. The CDR3 runs to 19 residues. The receptor's source is a man younger than 35 in good health. Some clones in this sample may be carry-over from other donors' samples. The chain employs TRBV28 and TRBJ2-5, with 10 bases fitting TRBD1. The sequencing sample was made of naive CD4+ T cells from PBMCs. This sample's subset: CD45RA+ positively selected. This chain's CDR3 is CASSSPAASDRGREETQYF. The CDR3 nucleotides are TGTGCCAGCAGTTCCCCCGCTGCCTCGGACAGGGGGAGGGAAGAGACCCAGTACTTC.